The 6 T cell receptor beta chains below were found in one sample sequenced in a study of cytomegalovirus exposure and HLA in healthy donors (dated by TCRdb to 2017 to 2019). The library was generated by the immunoSEQ multiplex PCR assay. The multiplex PCR relied on a mix of 60 forward primers for TCR Vbeta segments and 13 reverse primers for TCR Jbeta segments. Sourced from immuneACCESS, this table was stored by TCRdb with only in-frame sequences that have V and J called. A share of the clones is absent; for the studies checked, an unresolved V gene accounts for under half, and the remainder has no known explanation. The sample yields 150,000 to 200,000 clones; approximately 67% were counted once. 4.5% of the sample belongs to the ten largest clones. The sample comprised PBMCs. The receptor set was obtained from a woman aged 18-29 years in good health and CMV-seropositive.

This chain joins TRBV9 and TRBJ2-3, with 7 bases aligning to TRBD2. With 0 bases clipped from V and 4 bases from J, the junction kept 14 bases outside the gene matches. Per germline, CDR1 SGDLS and CDR2 YYNGEE. This CDR3 region has 18 residues. The CDR3 DNA is TGTGCCAGCAGCGTAGAGTTATGGGAGACTAGCATTCCAGATACGCAGTATTTT. As protein: CASSVELWETSIPDTQYF.

The chain links TRBV7-3 to TRBJ2-3; TRBD2 agrees at 10 bases. CDR3 length: 17 amino acids. The germline V gene encodes CDR1 SGHTA and CDR2 FQGTGA. Losses at the gene ends were 3 bases for V and 0 bases for J; bases not matched to a gene: 6. This CDR3 reads CASSFYLAGDSTDTQYF. The CDR3 DNA is TGTGCCAGCAGCTTTTATCTAGCGGGGGATAGCACAGATACGCAGTATTTT.

The chain has TRBV4-1 and TRBJ2-7; a weak D match, TRBD2 (5 bases). With 0 bases removed from V and 3 bases from J, the gap between germline ends came to 15 bases. Germline values: CDR1 MGHRA, CDR2 YSYEKL. The CDR3 is 16 amino acids. This CDR3 is CASSQDKRRSFYEQYF. For the CDR3, the DNA is TGCGCCAGCAGCCAAGATAAGCGGAGATCATTCTACGAGCAGTACTTC.

The chain couples TRBV5-1 to TRBJ1-1, with D hard to call. The V and J ends lost 2 bases and 2 bases respectively, with 10 bases between them. Germline CDR1 is SGHRS and CDR2 is YFSETQ. The CDR3 has 14 amino acids. The CDR3 reads CASSFVGGNTEAFF. CDR3 nucleotides: TGCGCCAGCAGCTTTGTTGGAGGAAACACTGAAGCTTTCTTT. Full variable domain (outside the CDR3, taken from reference TRBV5-1 and TRBJ1-1): KAGVTQTPRYLIKTRGQQVTLSCSPISGHRSVSWYQQTPGQGLQFLFEYFSETQRNKGNFPGRFSGRQFSNSRSEMNVSTLELGDSALYLCASSFVGGNTEAFFGQGTRLTVV.

This clone has a handful of counts. The chain carries TRBV9 and TRBJ2-7, with TRBD2 as a possible D gene (7 bases). The CDR3 has 15 residues. The V end was cut by 0 bases, the J end by 0 bases, with 10 bases between. Germline lookup yields CDR1 SGDLS and CDR2 YYNGEE. As DNA, the CDR3 is TGTGCCAGCAGCGTAGGGGGGGGCCTCTCCTACGAGCAGTACTTC. Translated, it gives CASSVGGGLSYEQYF. The variable domain in full, with the rest retrieved from reference TRBV9 and TRBJ2-7, is DSGVTQTPKHLITATGQRVTLRCSPRSGDLSVYWYQQSLDQGLQFLIQYYNGEERAKGNILERFSAQQFPDLHSELNLSSLELGDSALYFCASSVGGGLSYEQYFGPGTRLTVT.

CDR3 amino acids: CSVDSGRAQDTQYF. In nucleotides, the CDR3 is TGCAGCGTGGATAGCGGGAGGGCCCAAGATACGCAGTATTTT. The V and J genes are TRBV29-1 and TRBJ2-3; TRBD2 agrees at 11 bases. Germline CDR1 SQVTM, CDR2 ANQGSEA. This CDR3 comprises 14 residues. Trimming at V came to 6 bases and at J to 5 bases, leaving 7 bases not matched to a gene.